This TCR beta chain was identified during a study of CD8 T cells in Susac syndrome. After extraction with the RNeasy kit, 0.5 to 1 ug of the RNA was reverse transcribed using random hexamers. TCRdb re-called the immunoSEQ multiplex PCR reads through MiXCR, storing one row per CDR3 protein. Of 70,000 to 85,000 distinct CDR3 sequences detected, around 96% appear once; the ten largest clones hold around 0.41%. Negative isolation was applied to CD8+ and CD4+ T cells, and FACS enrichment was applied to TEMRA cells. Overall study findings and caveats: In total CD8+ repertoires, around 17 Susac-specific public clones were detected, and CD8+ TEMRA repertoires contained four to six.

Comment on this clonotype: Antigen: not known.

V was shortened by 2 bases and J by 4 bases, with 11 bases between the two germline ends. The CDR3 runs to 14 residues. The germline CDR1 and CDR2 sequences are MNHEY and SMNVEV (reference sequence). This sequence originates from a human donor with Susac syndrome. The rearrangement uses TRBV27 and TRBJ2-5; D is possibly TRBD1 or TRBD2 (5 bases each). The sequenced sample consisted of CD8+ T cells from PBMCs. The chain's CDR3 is CASSLRAGGETQYF. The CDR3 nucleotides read TGTGCCAGCAGTTTACGGGCTGGGGGAGAGACCCAGTACTTC.